What follows is one T cell receptor (beta chain) and its context. Its cognate antigen is unknown. TCRdb analysed the reads with MiXCR anew, one entry per CDR3 protein. The repertoire holds roughly 80,000 distinct CDR3 sequences, with more than 20% as singletons. This entry comes from a study of T cell repertoires in cytomegalovirus infection. The ends lost 4 bases at V and 4 bases at J; junction bases unmatched: 16. The CDR3 has 18 residues. Germline values: CDR1 PRHDT, CDR2 FYEKMQ (reference sequence). The gene calls are TRBV13 and TRBJ2-7; 10 bases fit TRBD1. The sequence was obtained from a human donor in good health (CMV status not recorded). Some clones in this sample may be carry-over from other donors' samples. This specimen was CD8+ T cells from cultured PBMCs, taken from culture after CMV antigen stimulation. In DNA, the CDR3 is TGTGCCAGCAGCTATACCAAGAGACCGGACAGGGGGAGGTACGAGCAGTACTTC. Protein product: CASSYTKRPDRGRYEQYF.